The rows below give T cell receptor beta chains drawn from one sample of a study of cytotoxic CD8 clonotypes in ibrutinib-treated CLL. Profiled with immunoSEQ multiplex PCR; TCRdb holds only in-frame clones, not every one. Here the sample spans 110,000 to 150,000 clones, about 78% being singletons. The sequencing used PBMCs, collected after 24 months of ibrutinib treatment. The receptors shown here come from a human donor with chronic lymphocytic leukemia. Both conserved end residues are part of each CDR3. Fields, in order: J gene, D gene, V gene, clone size, CDR3 DNA, CDR3 protein. The D gene is left open where the match is weak. Only part of the rows carry a size: once, few, many, or a class if the clone is expanded.

j_gene: TRBJ2-7; d_gene: -; v_gene: TRBV6-1; abundance: -; CDR3nt: TGTGCCAGCAGTGATACCCGGCCCGGGGCTAGGCAGTACTTC; CDR3aa: CASSDTRPGARQYF
j_gene: TRBJ2-7; d_gene: -; v_gene: TRBV28; abundance: -; CDR3nt: TGTGCCAGCATGCCAGGCTCCTACGAGCAGTACTTC; CDR3aa: CASMPGSYEQYF
j_gene: TRBJ2-3; d_gene: TRBD2; v_gene: TRBV19; abundance: -; CDR3nt: TGTGCCAGAGGGCCCTCGGGGGGTGGGTACACAGATACGCAGTATTTT; CDR3aa: CARGPSGGGYTDTQYF
j_gene: TRBJ2-3; d_gene: -; v_gene: TRBV5-1; abundance: -; CDR3nt: TGCGCCAGCAGCTTGGGGGTCGCGTCTAGCACAGATACGCAGTATTTT; CDR3aa: CASSLGVASSTDTQYF
j_gene: TRBJ1-2; d_gene: -; v_gene: TRBV19; abundance: -; CDR3nt: TGTGCCAGTAGTGGGCCGCGAACTAACTATGGCTACACCTTC; CDR3aa: CASSGPRTNYGYTF
j_gene: TRBJ1-2; d_gene: TRBD1; v_gene: TRBV19; abundance: -; CDR3nt: TGTGCCAGTAGTACCCCTCAGGGCACAGGGGATGGCTACACCTTC; CDR3aa: CASSTPQGTGDGYTF
j_gene: TRBJ1-1; d_gene: -; v_gene: TRBV30; abundance: -; CDR3nt: TGTGCCTCCGCCGGAATGGCCACTGAAGCTTTCTTT; CDR3aa: CASAGMATEAFF
j_gene: TRBJ2-5; d_gene: TRBD2; v_gene: TRBV18; abundance: -; CDR3nt: TGTGCCAGCTCACCTAACGCTGCGGGAGGGCAAGAGACCCAGTACTTC; CDR3aa: CASSPNAAGGQETQYF
j_gene: TRBJ2-5; d_gene: -; v_gene: TRBV5-1; abundance: -; CDR3nt: TGCGCCAGCAGCCCAAGGGGCGCCCGAGAGACCCAGTACTTC; CDR3aa: CASSPRGARETQYF
j_gene: TRBJ2-7; d_gene: -; v_gene: TRBV9; abundance: few; CDR3nt: TGTGCCAGCGGGGCAACGAACAACGAGCAGTACTTC; CDR3aa: CASGATNNEQYF
j_gene: TRBJ2-7; d_gene: -; v_gene: TRBV9; abundance: -; CDR3nt: TGTGCCAGCAGCCCCCCGGAGGGCGGGTACGAGCAGTACTTC; CDR3aa: CASSPPEGGYEQYF
j_gene: TRBJ2-7; d_gene: -; v_gene: TRBV21-1; abundance: -; CDR3nt: TGTGCCAACCCGCAGGACAGAAACCTCACCTACGAGCAGTACTTC; CDR3aa: CANPQDRNLTYEQYF
j_gene: TRBJ2-7; d_gene: -; v_gene: TRBV5-1; abundance: -; CDR3nt: TGCGCCAGCAGCTTGGGCCCAGGAGCTCGCCGCTCCTACGAGCAGTACTTC; CDR3aa: CASSLGPGARRSYEQYF
j_gene: TRBJ2-5; d_gene: TRBD1; v_gene: TRBV4-2; abundance: -; CDR3nt: TGTGCCAGCAGCCAAGAGGGGGACAGGACGGTCCCGGAGACCCAGTACTTC; CDR3aa: CASSQEGDRTVPETQYF